These 23 T cell receptor beta chains were all obtained from the same sample, sequenced in a study of T cells in localized non-small cell lung cancer. Clones were sequenced by immunoSEQ multiplex PCR, and TCRdb holds only the in-frame ones, with some missing. The table shows around 41,000 clones, with approximately 83% occurring only once. The sequenced sample was peripheral blood, obtained before any cancer treatment. These receptors originate from a man aged 40-75 years with stage I lung adenocarcinoma.

V and J are TRBV15 and TRBJ2-7; 10 nucleotides agree with TRBD2. J lost 4 bases, V lost 0 bases, and 3 bases had no gene match. CDR1 LNHNV and CDR2 YYDKDF come from the germline V gene (reference sequence). The CDR3 loop spans 15 amino acids. The CDR3 is CATSRDLLAGYEQYF. In DNA form, the CDR3 reads TGTGCCACCAGCAGAGATCTACTAGCGGGGTACGAGCAGTACTTC.

This clone was seen a single time. The chain is built from TRBV10-3 and TRBJ2-2; D may be TRBD2 (6 bases). The germline gives CDR1 ENHRY, CDR2 SYGVKD. The CDR3 consists of 16 residues. V lost 3 bases, J lost 4 bases, and 15 bases lay in between. The CDR3 DNA sequence: TGTGCCATCAGTGAATTCGGCGGGGCGTCCACCGGGGAGCTGTTTTTT. Its translation: CAISEFGGASTGELFF.

This chain uses TRBV7-8 with TRBJ1-5; D unclear. Trimming removed 1 base from V and 5 bases from J, with 3 bases in between. Germline CDR1 reads SGHVS; CDR2 reads FQNEAQ. The CDR3 runs to 12 residues. For the CDR3, the DNA is TGTGCCAGCAGCTTAGTTGATCAGCCCCAGCATTTT. It specifies CASSLVDQPQHF.

The chain uses TRBV5-1 and TRBJ1-5; 7 bases match TRBD1. CDR3 length equals 15 residues. J gave up 0 bases and V 4 bases, and 4 bases lay outside the gene matches. The germline V gene encodes CDR1 SGHRS and CDR2 YFSETQ. The DNA of the CDR3 is TGCGCCAGCAGCGCGGCAGGGGGTAGCAATCAGCCCCAGCATTTT. This encodes CASSAAGGSNQPQHF.

CDR3 protein: CASSLGGGKPQHF. The CDR3 DNA reads as TGTGCCAGCAGCTTGGGGGGCGGTAAGCCCCAGCATTTT. The chain carries TRBV7-2 and TRBJ1-5, with a tentative D call TRBD1 (6 bases). The CDR3 extends over 13 amino acids. Looked up from germline, CDR1 is SGHTA and CDR2 is FQGNSA. Deletions cut 3 bases from V and 8 bases from J, with 11 bases between.

The chain joins TRBV7-9 to TRBJ1-1, with D possibly TRBD1 on 6 matching bases. The germline gives CDR1 SEHNR, CDR2 FQNEAQ (reference sequence). V was cut by 5 bases and J by 1 base, with 14 bases left in between. The CDR3 has 15 residues. The CDR3 DNA sequence: TGTGCCAGCAGCGCAGACGGAGGGGGGAACACTGAAGCTTTCTTT. Encoded protein: CASSADGGGNTEAFF.

This chain joins TRBV30 and TRBJ2-3; 9 bases align to TRBD2. Looked up from germline, CDR1 is GTSNPN and CDR2 is SVGIG (reference sequence). Trimming took 3 bases from V and 3 from J; bases not matched to a gene: 7. The CDR3 runs to 15 residues. CDR3: CAWRVAGDITDTQYF. The DNA for the CDR3 is TGTGCCTGGAGGGTAGCGGGAGATATAACAGATACGCAGTATTTT.

V gene TRBV4-2 combines with J gene TRBJ2-1; 7 nucleotides align to TRBD2. With V trimmed by 1 base and J by 4 bases, 7 bases remained unmatched. The V gene's germline CDR1 is LGHNA and CDR2 YNFKEQ. The CDR3 spans 16 residues. DNA of the CDR3: TGTGCCAGCAGCCAAGGGGGGAGCGGGGCTTACAATGAGCAGTTCTTC. Protein: CASSQGGSGAYNEQFF.

This clone is a singleton in its sample. J is TRBJ1-4 and V is TRBV5-4; TRBD1 agrees at 8 bases. The CDR3 has 14 amino acids. J was trimmed by 6 bases and V by 4 bases; bases with no gene match: 5. CDR1 and CDR2 (germline): SGHNT, YYREEE (reference sequence). CDR3 amino acids: CASSRDRTDEKLFF. CDR3 in DNA: TGTGCCAGCAGCCGGGACAGGACGGATGAAAAACTGTTTTTT.

V usage is TRBV28 and J usage is TRBJ1-3, with D possibly TRBD1 on 6 matching bases. The CDR3 covers 13 residues. Germline assignment: CDR1 MDHEN and CDR2 SYDVKM. Trimming removed 4 bases at V and 4 bases at J, with 8 bases between. CDR3 sequence (DNA): TGTGCCAGCAGTTGGGGGGGCGGAAACACCATATATTTT. It encodes CASSWGGGNTIYF.

The CDR3 protein is CASSSQGMTYEQYF. For the CDR3, the DNA is TGTGCCAGCAGCTCGCAGGGAATGACCTACGAGCAGTACTTC. This sequence joins TRBV7-9 and TRBJ2-7; perhaps TRBD1 as D (5 bases). The CDR3 covers 14 residues. CDR1 is SEHNR and CDR2 is FQNEAQ in the germline V gene (reference sequence). Trimming took 4 bases from V and 2 from J, leaving 12 bases between them.

The J gene is TRBJ1-6, the V gene TRBV18; D is perhaps TRBD1 (6 bases). This CDR3 has 15 amino acids. The germline gives CDR1 KGHSH, CDR2 LQKENI. V shed 3 bases and J shed 8 bases, with 14 bases lying between them. CDR3 coding DNA: TGTGCCAGCTCACCTCAACAGGGAGGTGATTCACCCCTCCACTTT. Translated, it gives CASSPQQGGDSPLHF. Variable domain in full (rest from reference TRBV18 and TRBJ1-6): NAGVMQNPRHLVRRRGQEARLRCSPMKGHSHVYWYRQLPEEGLKFMVYLQKENIIDESGMPKERFSAEFPKEGPSILRIQQVVRGDSAAYFCASSPQQGGDSPLHFGNGTRLTVT.

The CDR3 loop reads CASSSRPTAYSNQPQHF. DNA for the CDR3: TGTGCCAGCAGCTCCCGTCCGACAGCATATAGCAATCAGCCCCAGCATTTT. The V call is TRBV7-8, the J call TRBJ1-5, with a tentative D call TRBD1 (5 bases). Germline-derived CDR1 and CDR2 are SGHVS and FQNEAQ. Trimming left V 4 bases short and J 0 bases short, with 16 bases between. The CDR3 covers 17 residues.

The chain carries TRBV27 and TRBJ2-3; TRBD2 aligns across 15 bases. The germline V gene encodes CDR1 MNHEY and CDR2 SMNVEV (reference sequence). V gave up 6 bases and J gave up 4 bases; unmatched junction bases: 2. There are 15 residues in the CDR3. The CDR3 DNA is TGTGCCAGCAGAGGACTAGCGGGGGGGGCAGATACGCAGTATTTT. Protein product: CASRGLAGGADTQYF.

This chain joins TRBV6-1 and TRBJ2-1; D remains ambiguous. Between the trimmed V and J ends, which lost 8 bases and 7 bases, there was a span of 9 bases. Per germline, CDR1 MNHNS and CDR2 SASEGT. The CDR3 sequence is 11 residues long. The CDR3 spells CASSVFNEQFF. CDR3 DNA: TGTGCCAGCTCGGTTTTTAATGAGCAGTTCTTC.

This clone was recorded only once. V usage is TRBV7-8 and J usage is TRBJ2-3; D gene unclear. Trimming pared 6 bases from V and 4 bases from J, leaving 20 bases between. The CDR3 sequence is 16 residues long. Germline assignment: CDR1 SGHVS and CDR2 FQNEAQ. For the CDR3, the DNA is TGTGCCAGCAGGGAGTCGGATTGGGTTCGTCCAGATACGCAGTATTTT. It is translated as CASRESDWVRPDTQYF.

The genes are TRBV6-6 and TRBJ2-7; TRBD1 matches 8 bases. This CDR3 is 14 amino acids long. V shed 6 bases, J shed 7 bases, and the junction held 11 bases outside the gene matches. Per the germline V gene, CDR1 is MNHNY and CDR2 is SVGAGI (reference sequence). The CDR3 here is CASRSNGQGREQYF. CDR3 DNA sequence: TGTGCCAGCAGATCAAACGGACAGGGTAGGGAGCAGTACTTC.

This chain connects TRBV13 to TRBJ2-7; 16 nucleotides match TRBD2. The germline CDR1 and CDR2 sequences are PRHDT and FYEKMQ (reference sequence). The CDR3 is 15 amino acids. Germline trimming cut 5 bases from V and 5 bases from J; bases unmatched to any gene: 3. CDR3 sequence reads: CASSPGLAGGNEQYF. The CDR3, as DNA: TGTGCCAGCAGCCCGGGACTAGCGGGGGGGAACGAGCAGTACTTC.

With regard to this clone: In the same sample, other DNA sequences code for this CDR3. The DNA for the CDR3 is TGTGCCAGCAGTTTAAGACTATATGGCTACACCTTC. Residues: CASSLRLYGYTF. The chain carries TRBV28 and TRBJ1-2; D remains unclear. This CDR3 has 12 residues. Germline-derived CDR1 and CDR2 are MDHEN and SYDVKM. Trimming cost V 2 bases and J 5 bases, with 6 bases left between them.

The J gene is TRBJ2-2, the V gene TRBV7-2, with D unresolved. The CDR3 runs to 15 residues. Germline V gene lookup returns CDR1 SGHTA and CDR2 FQGNSA. V was pared by 2 bases and J by 7 bases, with 14 bases between. The DNA for the CDR3 is TGTGCCAGCAGCTTAAGGATTGGAGAGGACGGGGAGCTGTTTTTT. Protein sequence: CASSLRIGEDGELFF. The full variable domain, rest sourced from reference TRBV7-2 and TRBJ2-2, is GAGVSQSPSNKVTEKGKDVELRCDPISGHTALYWYRQSLGQGLEFLIYFQGNSAPDKSGLPSDRFSAERTGGSVSTLTIQRTQQEDSAVYLCASSLRIGEDGELFFGEGSRLTVL.

The rearrangement joins TRBV30 to TRBJ1-2; 9 bases are shared with TRBD1. V trimming: 4 bases; J trimming: 7 bases; junction bases outside the gene matches: 4. CDR3 length: 12 residues. CDR1 and CDR2 from the germline V gene are GTSNPN and SVGIG (reference sequence). The CDR3 DNA is TGTGCCTGGACCGGGACAGGGAGTGGCTACACCTTC. As protein: CAWTGTGSGYTF.

By sample share, this clone is medium-sized. The chain is built from TRBV4-1 and TRBJ1-2; the D is unclear. V lost 2 bases to trimming and J lost 6 bases, with 10 bases between them. Germline V CDR1 and CDR2: MGHRA, YSYEKL. CDR3 length: 13 residues. CDR3 sequence reads: CASSQSDVDGYTF. The CDR3 nucleotides are TGCGCCAGCAGCCAATCGGACGTTGATGGCTACACCTTC.

The gene calls are TRBV6-1 and TRBJ2-1, with TRBD2 matching over 9 bases. The CDR3 sequence is 13 residues long. Germline-derived CDR1 and CDR2 are MNHNS and SASEGT. The CDR3 loop reads CAGREGNYNEQFF. DNA for the CDR3: TGTGCTGGGCGGGAGGGTAATTACAATGAGCAGTTCTTC.